This TCR beta chain stems from a study of T cell responses to AZD1222 COVID-19 vaccine. Overall study findings and caveats: Seropositive AZD1222 recipients at baseline numbered only five or six. Across spike, vaccine-associated CD4 TCRs were found, dominant at 160-218 and 743-854. Among the donors, most were white British and more were female, and clonal diversity was possibly underestimated.

Clones were read by immunoSEQ multiplex PCR, and TCRdb kept only the in-frame ones, dropping some. The data hold about 150,000 clones, with 94% observed a single time. In the case of this clone: Its antigen is unknown.

Per germline, CDR1 ENHRY and CDR2 SYGVKD. The CDR3 sequence is 18 residues long. The trim removed 0 bases at V and 6 bases at J, leaving 16 bases unmatched. The source is an adult in good health. Sequencing used peripheral blood, obtained on day 0 of AZD1222 vaccination. This chain joins TRBV10-3 and TRBJ1-2; 7 bases match TRBD1. The CDR3 DNA follows: TGTGCCATCAGTGAGTCGAGTAAAGGGGGCTCTCCGGTAAATGGCTACACCTTC. Its translation: CAISESSKGGSPVNGYTF.